The T cell receptor (beta chain) described here comes from a study of T-cell reconstitution after alpha-beta-depleted transplantation in children listed by TCRdb under 2016. Regarding the research as a whole: Using TCR repertoire profiling, the study followed T-cell immune reconstitution in a quantitative way in children after TCRalphabeta/CD19-depleted allogeneic hematopoietic cell transplantation.

Preparation of the library involved PCR. TCRdb lists the instrument as Illumina HiSeq 2500. Molecular barcoding was employed in the preparation of TCR libraries, with unique molecular identifiers being used to normalize TCRbeta repertoire quantification. TCRdb's own reprocessing of the public reads used fastp at Q25 and MiXCR and kept productive beta chains. Under each unique CDR3 protein, matching rows form one entry showing the most common genes and DNA. For this sample the table gives 250,000 to 300,000 distinct CDR3 sequences, of which more than 9% were detected only once. The ten largest clones add up to about 9.4% of the sample. A word on this clonotype: The antigen this receptor binds is unknown. No much larger clonotype is one base removed from it; base qualities were not supplied.

For CDR1 and CDR2, the germline V gene lists SGHRS and YFSETQ. The CDR3 starts with the cysteine, ends with the phenylalanine, and has 14 residues. CDR3 DNA is the only sequence kept; it has 42 bases, read in frame from the first base. V gives up 0 bases and J gives up 8 bases, and the segment between their germline ends measures 12 bases. The receptor comes from a human donor who donated a stem cell graft to a child with SCID. Sequences were derived from PBMCs from the stem cell graft donor, sampled from the stem cell graft. The chain uses TRBV5-1 and TRBJ2-1; the D segment may tentatively be TRBD1 or TRBD2, each giving 6 matched bases. The sequenced DNA is TGCGCCAGCAGCTTGGAAGGGGGGTTGGATGAGCAGTTCTTC. It encodes CASSLEGGLDEQFF.